This entry is about one T cell receptor beta chain. The PCR ran on 60 Vbeta and 13 Jbeta primers. Sequencing was performed with immunoSEQ multiplex PCR; in TCRdb, only in-frame clones are kept and a portion is missing. The data show some 130,000 clones, 70% to 80% seen once. The sample comes from a study of cytomegalovirus exposure and HLA in healthy donors. Sequenced: PBMCs. The TCR was taken from a woman between 45 and 60 years old in good health and CMV-seronegative.

The CDR3 region is CASRQGPSSGANVLTF. The CDR3 DNA reads TGTGCCAGCAGGCAGGGGCCAAGCTCTGGGGCCAACGTCCTGACTTTC. The rearrangement joins TRBV28 to TRBJ2-6; possible D gene TRBD1, 6 bases. Germline CDR1 MDHEN, CDR2 SYDVKM. The CDR3 has 16 residues. Trimming pared 6 bases from V and 0 bases from J, leaving 12 bases between.